This record concerns one T cell receptor beta chain sequence. The sample belongs to a study of cytomegalovirus exposure and HLA in healthy donors. Amplification used 60 Vbeta primers and 13 Jbeta primers. Data came from immunoSEQ multiplex PCR; TCRdb stores just in-frame clones and leaves some out. The repertoire includes tens of thousands of clones, roughly 79% of them detected once, and about 2% sits in the top ten. The CDR3 totals 16 residues. V lost 5 bases and J lost 5; bases outside the gene matches: 11. Germline V gives CDR1 LNHDA, CDR2 SQIVND (reference sequence). Sequencing used PBMCs. This TCR was sampled from a woman under 40 in good health and CMV-seronegative. The chain is built from TRBV19 and TRBJ2-5; 10 nucleotides match TRBD2. The CDR3 loop is CASSPGGLASFETQYF. Written as DNA, the CDR3 is TGTGCCAGTAGTCCCGGGGGACTAGCGTCGTTTGAGACCCAGTACTTC.